The next 2 T cell receptor beta chains were all read from a single sample in a study of blood T cells in healthy people across ages. Combining a sample-barcoded 5' primer with a J-beta primer mix, a second PCR ran for roughly 7 to 12 cycles. TCRdb re-called the 5' RACE reads with MiXCR, one entry per CDR3 protein. The sample shows about 1.7 million distinct CDR3 sequences, 25% to 30% of them seen only once. Sample: blood. The receptor source for this set is a woman aged 25 to 39 in good health.

This clonotype was counted between two and nine times. This chain uses TRBV6-6 with TRBJ2-1; 8 nucleotides align to TRBD2. There are 16 residues in the CDR3. The J segment lost 4 bases and the V segment lost 5 bases, leaving 10 bases of the junction unmatched. The V gene's germline CDR1 is MNHNY and CDR2 SVGAGI (reference sequence). The CDR3 DNA sequence: TGTGCCAGCAGTCCCGCCGGGAGGGCGGATTACAATGAGCAGTTCTTC. It yields the protein CASSPAGRADYNEQFF.

This clonotype was counted between two and nine times. This chain connects TRBV7-2 to TRBJ2-1; 9 bases fit TRBD2. The CDR3 has 16 amino acids. V trimming: 5 bases; J trimming: 3 bases; junction bases outside the gene matches: 8. Germline lookup yields CDR1 SGHTA and CDR2 FQGNSA. CDR3 amino acids: CASSQSSGAIYNEQFF. The DNA for the CDR3 is TGTGCCAGCAGCCAATCTAGCGGGGCGATCTACAATGAGCAGTTCTTC.